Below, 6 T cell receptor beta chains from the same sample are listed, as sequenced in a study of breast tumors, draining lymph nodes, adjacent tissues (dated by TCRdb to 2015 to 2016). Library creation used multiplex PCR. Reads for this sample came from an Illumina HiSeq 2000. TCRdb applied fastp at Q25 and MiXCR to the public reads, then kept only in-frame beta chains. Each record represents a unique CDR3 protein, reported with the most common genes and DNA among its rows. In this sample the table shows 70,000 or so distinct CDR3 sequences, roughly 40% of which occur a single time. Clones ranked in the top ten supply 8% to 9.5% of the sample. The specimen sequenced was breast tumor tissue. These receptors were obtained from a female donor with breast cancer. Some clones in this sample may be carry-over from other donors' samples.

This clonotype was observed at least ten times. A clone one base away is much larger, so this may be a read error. For the CDR3, the DNA is TGCAGTGCTAGAGATCCACAGGGCTGGGCGACCCAGTACTTC. It yields the protein CSARDPQGWATQYF. The rearrangement joins TRBV20-1 to TRBJ2-5, with D possibly TRBD1 on 6 matching bases. The CDR3 consists of 14 residues. Germline-derived CDR1 and CDR2 are DFQATT and SNEGSKA (reference sequence). Between the trimmed V and J ends, which lost 0 bases and 7 bases, there was a span of 15 bases.

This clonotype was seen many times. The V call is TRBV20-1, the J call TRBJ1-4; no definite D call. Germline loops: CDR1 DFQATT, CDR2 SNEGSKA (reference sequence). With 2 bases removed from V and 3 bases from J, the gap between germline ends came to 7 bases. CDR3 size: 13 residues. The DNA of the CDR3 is TGCAGTGCTAGATTTCCGGCTAATGAAAAACTGTTTTTT. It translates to CSARFPANEKLFF.

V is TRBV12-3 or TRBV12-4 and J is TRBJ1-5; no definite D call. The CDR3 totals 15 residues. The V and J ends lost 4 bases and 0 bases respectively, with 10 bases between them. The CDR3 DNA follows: TGTGCCAGCAGTTCCGCGGAACATAGCAATCAGCCCCAGCATTTT. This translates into CASSSAEHSNQPQHF.

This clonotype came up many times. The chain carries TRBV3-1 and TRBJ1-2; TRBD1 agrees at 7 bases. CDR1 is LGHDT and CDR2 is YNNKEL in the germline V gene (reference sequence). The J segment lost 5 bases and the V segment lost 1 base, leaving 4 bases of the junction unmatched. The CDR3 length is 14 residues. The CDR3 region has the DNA TGTGCCAGCAGCCAAGGTACAGGGGAGTATGGCTACACCTTC. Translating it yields CASSQGTGEYGYTF.

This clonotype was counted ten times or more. The CDR3 sequence: CSAREGSNQPQHF. The DNA for the CDR3 is TGCAGTGCTAGGGAGGGCAGCAATCAGCCCCAGCATTTT. The chain links TRBV20-1 to TRBJ1-5; D gene ambiguous. Trimming removed 3 bases from V and 1 base from J, with 7 bases in between. The CDR3 contains 13 residues. Germline V lookup: CDR1 DFQATT, CDR2 SNEGSKA (reference sequence).

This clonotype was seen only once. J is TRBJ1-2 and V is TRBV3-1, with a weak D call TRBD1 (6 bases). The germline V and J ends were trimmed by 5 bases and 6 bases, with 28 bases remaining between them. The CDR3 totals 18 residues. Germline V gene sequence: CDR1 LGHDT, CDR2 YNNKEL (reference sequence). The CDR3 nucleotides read TGTGCCAGCAGCACTCTACAGGTGGCGGGGGCCAAATTGGATGGCTACACCTTC. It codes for CASSTLQVAGAKLDGYTF. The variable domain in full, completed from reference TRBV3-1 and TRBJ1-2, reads DTAVSQTPKYLVTQMGNDKSIKCEQNLGHDTMYWYKQDSKKFLKIMFSYNNKELIINETVPNRFSPKSPDKAHLNLHINSLELGDSAVYFCASSTLQVAGAKLDGYTFGSGTRLTVV.